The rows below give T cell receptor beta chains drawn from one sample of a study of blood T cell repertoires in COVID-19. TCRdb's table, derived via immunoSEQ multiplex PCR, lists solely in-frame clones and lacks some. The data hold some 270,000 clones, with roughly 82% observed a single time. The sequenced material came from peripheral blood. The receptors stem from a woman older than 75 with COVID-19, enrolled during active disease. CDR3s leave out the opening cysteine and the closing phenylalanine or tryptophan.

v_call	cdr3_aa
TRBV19	ASSLMQAGELF
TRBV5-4	ASSLVGAHGYT
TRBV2	ASKADRALYQETQY
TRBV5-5	ASSFSGTGGNQPQH
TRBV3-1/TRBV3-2	ASSQSSGVGTDTQY
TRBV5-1	ASSPDRGDQPQH
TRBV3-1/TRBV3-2	ASSQDLGLARGAF
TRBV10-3	AISEARNEQF
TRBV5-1	ASSPRWRGNTEAF
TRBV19	ATKDRGSQPQH
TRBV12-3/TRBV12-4	ASGWTGINEQF
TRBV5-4	ASSKRRTGGLQNTGELF
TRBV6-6	ASRQDEIGDTIY
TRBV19	ASSIGSAQETQY
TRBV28	ASSLSTGGKYGYT
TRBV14	ASSQVVGRANNEQF
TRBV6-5	ASSRRGNQPQH
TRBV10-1	ASSDRVGTGELF